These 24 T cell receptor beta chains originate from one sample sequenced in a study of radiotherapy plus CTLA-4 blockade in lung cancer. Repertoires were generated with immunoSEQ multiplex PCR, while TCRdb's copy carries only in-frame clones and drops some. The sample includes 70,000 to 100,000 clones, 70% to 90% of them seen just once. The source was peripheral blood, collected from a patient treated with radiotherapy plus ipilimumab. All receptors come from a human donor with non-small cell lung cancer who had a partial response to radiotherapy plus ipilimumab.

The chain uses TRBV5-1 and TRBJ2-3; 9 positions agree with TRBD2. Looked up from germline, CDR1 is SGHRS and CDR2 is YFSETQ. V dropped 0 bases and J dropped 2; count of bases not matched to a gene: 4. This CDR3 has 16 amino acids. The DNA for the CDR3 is TGCGCCAGCAGCTTGGAGGCGGGGGGGATCACAGATACGCAGTATTTT. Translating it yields CASSLEAGGITDTQYF.

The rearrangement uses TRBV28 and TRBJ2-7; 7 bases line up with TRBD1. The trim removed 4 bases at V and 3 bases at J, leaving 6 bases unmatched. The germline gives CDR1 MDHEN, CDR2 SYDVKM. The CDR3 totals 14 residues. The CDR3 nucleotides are TGTGCCAGCAGTTCCGGGACAGTGATCTACGAGCAGTACTTC. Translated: CASSSGTVIYEQYF.

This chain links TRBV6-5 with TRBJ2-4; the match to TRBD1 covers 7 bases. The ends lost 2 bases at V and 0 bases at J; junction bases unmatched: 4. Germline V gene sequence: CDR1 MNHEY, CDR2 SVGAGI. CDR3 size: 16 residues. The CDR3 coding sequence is TGTGCCAGCAGTTACACATGGACAGGAGCCAAAAACATTCAGTACTTC. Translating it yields CASSYTWTGAKNIQYF.

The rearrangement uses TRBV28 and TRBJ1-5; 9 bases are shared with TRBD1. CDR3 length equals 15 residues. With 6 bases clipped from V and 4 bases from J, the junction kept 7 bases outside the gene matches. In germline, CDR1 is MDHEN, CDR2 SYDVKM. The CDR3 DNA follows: TGTGCCAGCAGCTCCAACGGACAGGGGAATCAGCCCCAGCATTTT. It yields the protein CASSSNGQGNQPQHF.

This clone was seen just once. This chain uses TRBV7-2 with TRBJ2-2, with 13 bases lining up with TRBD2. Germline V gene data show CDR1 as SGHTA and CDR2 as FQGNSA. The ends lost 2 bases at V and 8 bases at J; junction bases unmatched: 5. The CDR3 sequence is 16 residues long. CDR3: CASSLTLAGGPGELFF. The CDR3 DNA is TGTGCCAGCAGCTTAACACTAGCGGGAGGGCCGGGGGAGCTGTTTTTT. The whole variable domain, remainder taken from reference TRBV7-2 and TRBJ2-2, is GAGVSQSPSNKVTEKGKDVELRCDPISGHTALYWYRQSLGQGLEFLIYFQGNSAPDKSGLPSDRFSAERTGGSVSTLTIQRTQQEDSAVYLCASSLTLAGGPGELFFGEGSRLTVL.

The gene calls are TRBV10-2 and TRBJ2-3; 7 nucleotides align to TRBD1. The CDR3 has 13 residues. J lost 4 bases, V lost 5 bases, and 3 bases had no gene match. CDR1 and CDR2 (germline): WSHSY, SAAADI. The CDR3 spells CASSLTGSDTQYF. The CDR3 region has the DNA TGCGCCAGCAGTTTGACAGGGTCAGATACGCAGTATTTT.

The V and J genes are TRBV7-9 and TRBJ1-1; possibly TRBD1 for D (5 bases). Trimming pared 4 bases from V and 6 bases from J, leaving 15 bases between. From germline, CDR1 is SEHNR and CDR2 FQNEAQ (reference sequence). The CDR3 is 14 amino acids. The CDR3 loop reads CASSYMVDRAEAFF. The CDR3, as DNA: TGTGCCAGCAGCTATATGGTCGACAGAGCTGAAGCTTTCTTT.

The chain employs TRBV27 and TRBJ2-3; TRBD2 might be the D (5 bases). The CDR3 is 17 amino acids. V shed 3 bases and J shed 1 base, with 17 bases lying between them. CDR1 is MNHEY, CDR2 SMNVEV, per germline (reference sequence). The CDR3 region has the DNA TGTGCCAGCAGTTTTAATCTAGCTGCGGTAGGCACAGATACGCAGTATTTT. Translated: CASSFNLAAVGTDTQYF.

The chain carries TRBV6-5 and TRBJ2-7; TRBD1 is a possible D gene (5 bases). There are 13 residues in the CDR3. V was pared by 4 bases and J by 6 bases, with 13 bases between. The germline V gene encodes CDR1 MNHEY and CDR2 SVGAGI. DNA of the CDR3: TGTGCCAGCAGTTGGCAGGGCCTCTCCGAGCAGTACGTC. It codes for CASSWQGLSEQYV.

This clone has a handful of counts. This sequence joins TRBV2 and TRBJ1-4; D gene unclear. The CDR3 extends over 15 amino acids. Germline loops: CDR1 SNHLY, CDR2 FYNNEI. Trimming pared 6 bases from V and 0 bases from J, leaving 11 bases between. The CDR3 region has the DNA TGTGCCAGCAGACAGAGATATGCAACTAATGAAAAACTGTTTTTT. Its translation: CASRQRYATNEKLFF.

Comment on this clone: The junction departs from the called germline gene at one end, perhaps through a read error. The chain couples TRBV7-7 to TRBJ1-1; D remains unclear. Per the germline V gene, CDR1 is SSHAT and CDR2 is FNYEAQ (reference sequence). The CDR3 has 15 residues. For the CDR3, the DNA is TGTGCTAGCAGCGGACTCCGGAGGGTGGGCACTGAAGCTTTCTTT. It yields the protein CASSGLRRVGTEAFF.

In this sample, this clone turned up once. The CDR3 DNA is TGTGCCAGTATATGGGGGACAGGGCGTTCCACTGAAGCTTTCTTT. Protein: CASIWGTGRSTEAFF. The rearrangement uses TRBV19 and TRBJ1-1, with TRBD1 identical over 9 bases. Germline lookup yields CDR1 LNHDA and CDR2 SQIVND (reference sequence). The CDR3 contains 15 residues. V lost 7 bases, J lost 4 bases, and 10 bases stayed unmatched.

In nucleotides, the CDR3 is TGCGCCAGCAGCTTGGCCGCAGGGGTGGCCAATGAGCAGTTCTTC. It is translated as CASSLAAGVANEQFF. The chain is built from TRBV5-1 and TRBJ2-1; D may be TRBD1 (6 bases). This CDR3 spans 15 amino acids. Germline V gene sequence: CDR1 SGHRS, CDR2 YFSETQ. V was pared by 0 bases and J by 6 bases, with 13 bases between. The variable domain in full, completed from reference TRBV5-1 and TRBJ2-1, reads KAGVTQTPRYLIKTRGQQVTLSCSPISGHRSVSWYQQTPGQGLQFLFEYFSETQRNKGNFPGRFSGRQFSNSRSEMNVSTLELGDSALYLCASSLAAGVANEQFFGPGTRLTVL.

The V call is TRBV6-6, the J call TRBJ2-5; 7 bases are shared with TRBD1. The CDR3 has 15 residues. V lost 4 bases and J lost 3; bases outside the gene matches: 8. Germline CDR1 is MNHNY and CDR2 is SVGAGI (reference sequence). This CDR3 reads CASSLAQGQKETQYF. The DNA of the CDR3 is TGTGCCAGCAGTTTAGCCCAGGGACAGAAAGAGACCCAGTACTTC.

CDR3 region: CASSQELSNQPQHF. The CDR3 DNA sequence: TGTGCCAGCAGCCAAGAGTTAAGCAATCAGCCCCAGCATTTT. The rearrangement joins TRBV4-2 to TRBJ1-5; D is ambiguous. The CDR3 length is 14 residues. Germline CDR1 and CDR2: LGHNA and YNFKEQ. V was trimmed by 0 bases and J by 1 base, leaving 4 bases between them.

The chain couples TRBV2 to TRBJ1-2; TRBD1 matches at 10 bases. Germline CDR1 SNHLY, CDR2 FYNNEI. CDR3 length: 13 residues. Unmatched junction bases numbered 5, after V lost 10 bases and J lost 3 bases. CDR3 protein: CATPGTGDYGYTF. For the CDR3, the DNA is TGTGCCACGCCTGGGACAGGGGACTATGGCTACACCTTC.

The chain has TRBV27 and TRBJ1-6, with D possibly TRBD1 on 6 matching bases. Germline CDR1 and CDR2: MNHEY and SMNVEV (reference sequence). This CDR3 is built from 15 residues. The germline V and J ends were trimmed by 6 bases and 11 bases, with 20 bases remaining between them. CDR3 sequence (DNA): TGTGCCAGCAGCGACACGTCACAGGGTCGGGCACCCCTCCACTTT. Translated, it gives CASSDTSQGRAPLHF.

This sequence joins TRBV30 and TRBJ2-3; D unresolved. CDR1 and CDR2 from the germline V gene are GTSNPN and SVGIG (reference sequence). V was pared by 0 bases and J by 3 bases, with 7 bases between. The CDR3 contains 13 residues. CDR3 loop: CAWSVLPTDTQYF. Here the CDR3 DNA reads TGTGCCTGGAGTGTACTCCCGACAGATACGCAGTATTTT.

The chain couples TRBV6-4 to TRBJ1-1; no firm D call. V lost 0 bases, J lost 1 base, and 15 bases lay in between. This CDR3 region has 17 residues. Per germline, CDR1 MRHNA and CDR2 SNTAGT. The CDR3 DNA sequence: TGTGCCAGCAGTGACTCGTTCAGGCACCCATCGAACACTGAAGCTTTCTTT. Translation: CASSDSFRHPSNTEAFF.

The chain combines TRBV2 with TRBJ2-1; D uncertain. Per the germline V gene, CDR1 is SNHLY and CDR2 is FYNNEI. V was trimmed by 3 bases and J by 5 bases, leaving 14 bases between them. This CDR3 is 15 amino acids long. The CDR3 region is CASSEVELPDNEQFF. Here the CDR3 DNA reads TGTGCCAGCAGTGAGGTCGAGTTGCCCGACAATGAGCAGTTCTTC.

CDR3 amino acids: CASSRSRAWNEKLFF. In DNA form, the CDR3 reads TGTGCCAGCAGCCGATCGAGAGCTTGGAATGAAAAACTGTTTTTT. V gene TRBV7-2 combines with J gene TRBJ1-4; D unresolved. The V and J ends lost 5 bases and 5 bases respectively, with 15 bases between them. Germline assignment: CDR1 SGHTA and CDR2 FQGNSA. The CDR3 runs 15 residues.

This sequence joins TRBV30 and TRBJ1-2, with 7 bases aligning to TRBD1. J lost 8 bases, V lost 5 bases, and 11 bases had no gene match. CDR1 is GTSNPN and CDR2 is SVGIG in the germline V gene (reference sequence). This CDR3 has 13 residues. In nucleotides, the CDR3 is TGTGCCTGGGGCCCACGGGACAGAGGGGGCTACACCTTC. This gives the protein CAWGPRDRGGYTF.

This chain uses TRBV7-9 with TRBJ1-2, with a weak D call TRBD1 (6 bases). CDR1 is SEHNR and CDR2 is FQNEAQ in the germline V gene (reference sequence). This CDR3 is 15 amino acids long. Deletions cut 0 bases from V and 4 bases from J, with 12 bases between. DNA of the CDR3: TGTGCCAGCAGCTTAGCGGGGGTCAGGGGCTATGGCTACACCTTC. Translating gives CASSLAGVRGYGYTF.

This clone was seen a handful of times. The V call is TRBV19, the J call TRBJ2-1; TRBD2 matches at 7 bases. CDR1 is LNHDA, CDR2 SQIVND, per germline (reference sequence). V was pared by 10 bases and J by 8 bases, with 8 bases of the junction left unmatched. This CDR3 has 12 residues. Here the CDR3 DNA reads TGTGCCACTGAGGGAGGGCCGTATGAGCAGTTCTTC. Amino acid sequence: CATEGGPYEQFF.